The 9 T cell receptor beta chains reported below all come from one sample, sequenced in a study of cytomegalovirus exposure and HLA in healthy donors. The PCR contained 60 Vbeta and 13 Jbeta primers. The method was immunoSEQ multiplex PCR; TCRdb's version includes in-frame clones alone and lacks a portion of them. This sample's clone table lists 140,000 to 150,000 clones. The sample taken for sequencing was PBMCs. These receptors all come from a male donor in good health and CMV-seronegative.

The chain has TRBV5-1 and TRBJ1-1; D call uncertain. V lost 5 bases to trimming and J lost 5 bases, with 13 bases between them. The length of the CDR3 is 13 residues. Germline lookup yields CDR1 SGHRS and CDR2 YFSETQ. As DNA, the CDR3 is TGCGCCAGCAGTACATCCCCCGGGACTGAAGCTTTCTTT. Residues: CASSTSPGTEAFF.

The J gene is TRBJ2-2, the V gene TRBV18; 7 nucleotides match TRBD1. V lost 2 bases, J lost 0 bases, and 0 bases stayed unmatched. Germline V lookup: CDR1 KGHSH, CDR2 LQKENI. The CDR3 covers 15 residues. The CDR3 loop is CASSPGTANTGELFF. For the CDR3, the DNA is TGTGCCAGCTCACCAGGGACAGCGAACACCGGGGAGCTGTTTTTT. The full variable domain, its missing parts supplied by reference TRBV18 and TRBJ2-2, is NAGVMQNPRHLVRRRGQEARLRCSPMKGHSHVYWYRQLPEEGLKFMVYLQKENIIDESGMPKERFSAEFPKEGPSILRIQQVVRGDSAAYFCASSPGTANTGELFFGEGSRLTVL.

CDR3 sequence reads: CASSDSGVGYTF. The CDR3 nucleotides read TGTGCCAGCAGTGACTCAGGGGTGGGCTACACCTTC. The chain employs TRBV6-4 and TRBJ1-2, with D perhaps matching TRBD1 (5 bases). Germline lookup yields CDR1 MRHNA and CDR2 SNTAGT. V lost 0 bases to trimming and J lost 8 bases, with 7 bases between them. The CDR3 is made up of 12 amino acids.

V usage is TRBV30 and J usage is TRBJ1-2; D remains unclear. The CDR3 loop spans 12 amino acids. The ends were cut back, 4 bases at V and 7 bases at J, with 13 bases in the middle. The germline V gene has CDR1 GTSNPN and CDR2 SVGIG (reference sequence). The CDR3 spells CAWIKRPSGYTF. The CDR3 coding sequence is TGTGCCTGGATCAAACGTCCCAGTGGCTACACCTTC. The variable domain in full, completed from reference TRBV30 and TRBJ1-2, reads SQTIHQWPATLVQPVGSPLSLECTVEGTSNPNLYWYRQAAGRGLQLLFYSVGIGQISSEVPQNLSASRPQDRQFILSSKKLLLSDSGFYLCAWIKRPSGYTFGSGTRLTVV.

J is TRBJ2-7 and V is TRBV4-1; 8 nucleotides line up with TRBD1. Trimming cost V 0 bases and J 4 bases; bases outside gene matches: 5. The CDR3 has 15 residues. Germline values: CDR1 MGHRA, CDR2 YSYEKL. For the CDR3, the DNA is TGCGCCAGCAGCCAAGAGAGGACAGGGCTTTACGAGCAGTACTTC. Its protein is CASSQERTGLYEQYF.

The chain links TRBV19 to TRBJ2-2, with 7 positions matching TRBD1. The germline CDR1 and CDR2 sequences are LNHDA and SQIVND (reference sequence). V dropped 6 bases and J dropped 0; count of bases not matched to a gene: 4. CDR3 length: 15 amino acids. The CDR3: CASRRGQSNTGELFF. CDR3 DNA: TGTGCCAGTAGGAGGGGACAGTCGAACACCGGGGAGCTGTTTTTT.

The chain has TRBV7-9 and TRBJ2-7; 10 positions agree with TRBD1. The germline gives CDR1 SEHNR, CDR2 FQNEAQ (reference sequence). J lost 6 bases, V lost 5 bases, and 7 bases had no gene match. The CDR3 runs 14 residues. The CDR3: CASSTGTGVSEQYF. CDR3 sequence (DNA): TGTGCCAGCAGCACCGGGACAGGGGTATCCGAGCAGTACTTC.

The rearrangement uses TRBV7-8 and TRBJ2-5; the match to TRBD2 covers 14 bases. The CDR3 is 20 residues long. V lost 0 bases, J lost 2 bases, and 11 bases stayed unmatched. From germline, CDR1 is SGHVS and CDR2 FQNEAQ. For the CDR3, the DNA is TGTGCCAGCAGCTTAGCACGACTAGCGGGGGGGCGAGTAGGTCAAGAGACCCAGTACTTC. As protein: CASSLARLAGGRVGQETQYF.

The chain is built from TRBV6-1 and TRBJ1-1; no reliable D call. This CDR3 contains 14 residues. V was trimmed by 6 bases and J by 0 bases, leaving 11 bases between them. Per the germline V gene, CDR1 is MNHNS and CDR2 is SASEGT. The CDR3 DNA is TGTGCCAGCAGCCTCGGACTGGTGAACACTGAAGCTTTCTTT. Residues: CASSLGLVNTEAFF.